This entry features one T cell receptor (beta chain) sequence. This sample stems from a study of blood T cell repertoires in COVID-19. Background on the study: There were acute and convalescent COVID-19 samples, and they came from the United States, Italy and Spain. Sample material is recorded as cDNA or gDNA derived from T cells, B-cell-depleted T cells, or PBMCs.

This CDR3 region has 14 residues. Germline V CDR1 and CDR2: LGHNT, FRNRAP. The ends lost 5 bases at V and 5 bases at J; junction bases unmatched: 4. Profiling relied on immunoSEQ multiplex PCR, and the TCRdb table lists in-frame clones only, not all of them. This sample has a few hundred thousand clones, with around 87% found just once. The source is a woman between 45 and 60 years old who had recovered from COVID-19. The sequencing input was peripheral blood. The V gene is TRBV12-5, the J gene TRBJ2-2; TRBD1 aligns across 8 bases. In nucleotides, the CDR3 is TGTGCTAGTGGTGTCGGACAGGGAACCGGGGAGCTGTTTTTT. Amino acid sequence: CASGVGQGTGELFF.